This TCR beta chain was captured in a study of T cells in Graves' hyperthyroidism and ophthalmopathy. Amplification of TCR beta CDR3 regions used RNA as the template. The study used the HTBI primer set for a first-round RT-PCR of the TCR CDR3. TCRdb analysed the multiplex PCR reads with MiXCR anew, one entry per CDR3 protein. The sample has 300,000 to 450,000 distinct CDR3 sequences; roughly 14% are singletons. Study-level results: Researchers found most expanded thyroid clonotypes above 0.001 in blood as well. A model of 13 V-J pairs discriminated ophthalmopathy from stable hyperthyroidism.

The CDR3 extends over 18 amino acids. J lost 2 bases, V lost 3 bases, and 9 bases had no gene match. The germline gives CDR1 MDHEN, CDR2 SYDVKM. The table lists this clonotype with many counts. Antigen unknown. Together with thyroid ultrasound, orbital computed tomography, serum thyroxine and TRAb, clinical symptoms were used for diagnoses. Source material for PBMCs was over 8 ml fresh peripheral blood. The sequencing sample was made of blood. The gene calls are TRBV28 and TRBJ1-5; 11 bases agree with TRBD1. The sequence was collected from a man aged 25-40 years with Graves' hyperthyroidism that later progressed to Graves' ophthalmopathy. CDR3 sequence reads: CASSLWTGGRRRNQPQHF. DNA for the CDR3: TGTGCCAGCAGTTTGTGGACAGGGGGCCGTAGGCGCAATCAGCCCCAGCATTTT.